These 14 T cell receptor beta chains were sequenced from one sample in a study of response to subunit inactivated influenza vaccine. TCRdb re-called the RT-PCR reads through MiXCR, storing one row per CDR3 protein. In the table there are about 700,000 distinct CDR3 sequences, 13% to 15% of which are singletons. The sequencing here drew on PBMCs from blood, taken around two weeks before vaccination. The source is a man in his fifties who received an inactivated influenza vaccine.

This clonotype was recorded a few times. For the CDR3, the DNA is TGCAGTGCTAGCGGCGCGGGACTATCGGGGAGCAATGAGCAGTTCTTC. This sequence encodes CSASGAGLSGSNEQFF. The chain uses TRBV20-1 and TRBJ2-1, with 7 bases matching TRBD2. The CDR3 consists of 16 residues. Germline assignment: CDR1 DFQATT and CDR2 SNEGSKA (reference sequence). V gave up 3 bases and J gave up 6 bases; unmatched junction bases: 14.

This clonotype was picked up a small number of times. The gene calls are TRBV12-3 or TRBV12-4 and TRBJ2-5; 12 nucleotides match TRBD2. J gave up 5 bases and V 5 bases, and 12 bases lay outside the gene matches. This CDR3 is 17 amino acids long. The CDR3 sequence is CASSVGLAGTLRETQYF. CDR3 nucleotides: TGTGCCAGCAGTGTGGGACTAGCGGGCACCCTGAGGGAGACCCAGTACTTC.

On this clonotype: At one of its ends the junction is not consistent with the germline gene, which may arise from a read error. This chain uses TRBV5-1 with TRBJ2-7; 7 nucleotides match TRBD1. The length of the CDR3 is 15 residues. From germline, CDR1 is SGHRS and CDR2 YFSETQ. The chain's CDR3 is CASSPKTGRSHEQYF. CDR3 DNA sequence: TGCGCCAGCAGCCCAAAGACAGGGCGCTCCCACGAGCAGTACTTC.

The chain joins TRBV14 to TRBJ2-3; D remains unclear. Germline V lookup: CDR1 SGHDN, CDR2 FVKESK. The V end lost 0 bases, the J end lost 0 bases, and 7 bases lay between the germline ends. CDR3 length: 15 residues. The CDR3 DNA is TGTGCCAGCAGCCAAGAACTCGTTAGCACAGATACGCAGTATTTT. It is translated as CASSQELVSTDTQYF.

The V and J genes are TRBV9 and TRBJ1-3; D is ambiguous. Trimming stripped 0 bases from V and 0 bases from J, with 4 bases between. The germline gives CDR1 SGDLS, CDR2 YYNGEE. This CDR3 spans 14 amino acids. Written as DNA, the CDR3 is TGTGCCAGCAGCGTAGAGGGCTCTGGAAACACCATATATTTT. Its translation: CASSVEGSGNTIYF.

This clonotype has a count of ten or more. The chain joins TRBV6-1 to TRBJ2-1, with 11 bases aligning to TRBD2. Losses at the gene ends were 5 bases for V and 8 bases for J; bases not matched to a gene: 11. Germline-derived CDR1 and CDR2 are MNHNS and SASEGT. CDR3 length: 16 amino acids. Here the CDR3 DNA reads TGTGCCAGCAGTCCATCTCTAGCGGGAGGCAAGTATGAGCAGTTCTTC. It is translated as CASSPSLAGGKYEQFF.

This clonotype has more than one count but fewer than ten. The chain is built from TRBV25-1 and TRBJ1-2; D gene unclear. The CDR3 covers 11 residues. Germline CDR1 reads MGHDK; CDR2 reads SYGVNS. Deletions cut 9 bases from V and 8 bases from J, with 13 bases between. CDR3 in amino acids: CARQYSRGYTF. In DNA, the CDR3 is TGTGCCAGACAGTACTCGCGCGGCTACACCTTC.

This clonotype has a handful of counts. This sequence joins TRBV4-3 and TRBJ2-1; D call uncertain. The V end was cut by 0 bases, the J end by 9 bases, with 15 bases between. The length of the CDR3 is 15 residues. Germline assignment: CDR1 LGHNA and CDR2 YSLEER. CDR3 in amino acids: CASSQDLEGYGEQFF. As DNA, the CDR3 is TGCGCCAGCAGCCAAGATCTAGAAGGATACGGTGAGCAGTTCTTC.

Here the CDR3 reads CSASGGQGSYEQYF. The CDR3 bases are TGCAGTGCTAGCGGGGGACAGGGTTCCTACGAGCAGTACTTC. V gene TRBV20-1 combines with J gene TRBJ2-7; the match to TRBD1 covers 9 bases. V dropped 3 bases and J dropped 1; count of bases not matched to a gene: 4. There are 14 residues in the CDR3. Germline values: CDR1 DFQATT, CDR2 SNEGSKA (reference sequence).

The chain links TRBV10-3 to TRBJ2-3; D possibly matches TRBD1 or TRBD2 (5 bases each). V was shortened by 4 bases and J by 5 bases, with 10 bases between the two germline ends. The CDR3 runs to 13 residues. In germline, CDR1 is ENHRY, CDR2 SYGVKD. The CDR3 DNA sequence: TGTGCCATCAGTGGAGGGGTCGAAGATACGCAGTATTTT. Its protein is CAISGGVEDTQYF.

This rearrangement joins TRBV9 to TRBJ2-3, with 7 bases matching TRBD2. The CDR3 is made up of 14 amino acids. V shed 1 base and J 2 bases; nucleotides not matched to a gene: 1. The germline V gene has CDR1 SGDLS and CDR2 YYNGEE. In DNA, the CDR3 is TGTGCCAGCAGCGTAACTAGCGCCACAGATACGCAGTATTTT. Encoded protein: CASSVTSATDTQYF.

Only a few counts were recorded for this clonotype. This chain uses TRBV24-1 with TRBJ2-2; D may be TRBD2 (6 bases). Deletions cut 5 bases from V and 0 bases from J, with 9 bases between. Germline values: CDR1 KGHDR, CDR2 SFDVKD. The CDR3 is 15 amino acids. The CDR3 sequence: CATSGGGANTGELFF. CDR3 DNA: TGTGCCACCAGTGGGGGAGGCGCGAACACCGGGGAGCTGTTTTTT.

A few counts support this clonotype. The chain couples TRBV11-1 to TRBJ2-1; 11 nucleotides line up with TRBD2. The CDR3 extends over 19 amino acids. With 3 bases clipped from V and 4 bases from J, the junction kept 14 bases outside the gene matches. The germline V gene encodes CDR1 SGHAT and CDR2 FQDESV (reference sequence). DNA for the CDR3: TGTGCCAGCAGCTTCTCCACCCCCATGACTAGCGGGGTTTACAATGAGCAGTTCTTC. It codes for CASSFSTPMTSGVYNEQFF. Supplemented by reference TRBV11-1 and TRBJ2-1, the full variable domain reads EAEVAQSPRYKITEKSQAVAFWCDPISGHATLYWYRQILGQGPELLVQFQDESVVDDSQLPKDRFSAERLKGVDSTLKIQPAELGDSAMYLCASSFSTPMTSGVYNEQFFGPGTRLTVL.

This clonotype was seen a few times. The gene calls are TRBV4-2 and TRBJ2-2; D is uncertain. Germline V gene data show CDR1 as LGHNA and CDR2 as YNFKEQ. This CDR3 has 13 amino acids. V shed 4 bases and J shed 4 bases, with 7 bases lying between them. In DNA form, the CDR3 reads TGTGCCAGCAGCCCGAAAGGCACCGGGGAGCTGTTTTTT. Translated, it gives CASSPKGTGELFF.